This T cell receptor (beta chain) was profiled in a study of graft-versus-host responses after intestinal transplantation. Study-wide points: The authors found GvH clones in recipient marrow, some appearing first in ileum or blood.

Notes on this clone: Its antigen is unknown.

Method: immunoSEQ multiplex PCR; TCRdb's copy keeps in-frame clones and lacks some. The sample includes fewer than 130,000 clones, roughly 95% seen only once; the top ten take 0.4% to 0.65%. The CDR3 consists of 11 residues. V lost 11 bases to trimming and J lost 7 bases, with 11 bases between them. Germline assignment: CDR1 MNHEY and CDR2 SMNVEV (reference sequence). This sample comprised unstimulated CD8+ T cells sorted from spleen or lymph node cells, obtained before intestinal transplant. The receptor was derived from a human donor who received an intestinal transplant. The gene calls are TRBV27 and TRBJ2-2, with TRBD1 as a possible D gene (6 bases). The CDR3 loop is CASRTDGELFF. The CDR3 bases are TGTGCCTCACGGACAGACGGGGAGCTGTTTTTT.